Described below is a single TCR beta chain sequence and its context. Its target is unknown. Execution of the assay was at deep level. TCRdb's copy holds only in-frame clones and misses some; the assay was immunoSEQ multiplex PCR. The sample holds about 820,000 clones; almost 95% are singletons and the top ten take less than 25%. The germline gives CDR1 SGDLS, CDR2 YYNGEE. Trimming pared 5 bases from V and 5 bases from J, leaving 14 bases between. The CDR3 is 14 amino acids. This sample was included in a study of shared clonotypes between healthy human individuals. Study outcomes and limitations: Clonotype sharing across several donors was observed for about 4.8% of naive CD4 clonotypes. Only a few donors were included, so the genetic and exposure-history diversity represented was limited.

It was CD45RO-negative cells, positively selected for CCR7, that made up naive CD8 cells, with terminally differentiated effector memory CD45RA+ cells excluded. Among the donors, all were Caucasian adults who lived in Nashville, Tennessee. The sequencing input was naive CD8+ T cells sorted from blood. The J gene is TRBJ2-1, the V gene TRBV9; either TRBD1 or TRBD2 may supply D (5 bases each). This TCR was sampled from a man aged 30-40 years in good health. The CDR3 spells CASRARGVDNEQFF. For the CDR3, the DNA is TGTGCCAGCAGGGCCCGGGGCGTAGACAATGAGCAGTTCTTC.